The 8 T cell receptor beta chains reported below all come from one sample, sequenced in a study of CD8 T cells in Susac syndrome. With random hexamers, reverse transcription was performed on about 0.45 to 1 ug of RNA. Each CDR3 protein gets one entry after TCRdb re-called the immunoSEQ multiplex PCR reads with MiXCR. The table records about 140,000 distinct CDR3 sequences, 85% to 95% of them present only once. Specimen: CD4+ T cells from PBMCs. These receptors were obtained from a human donor with multiple sclerosis.

The V call is TRBV4-1, the J call TRBJ1-1; no reliable D call. Germline V gene lookup returns CDR1 MGHRA and CDR2 YSYEKL. The CDR3 has 16 amino acids. V dropped 0 bases and J dropped 4 bases, with 15 bases sitting between them. CDR3 region: CASSQDLGMSGTEAFF. Written as DNA, the CDR3 is TGCGCCAGCAGCCAAGATTTAGGCATGTCGGGCACTGAAGCTTTCTTT.

The V gene is TRBV2, the J gene TRBJ1-3; D is perhaps TRBD1 (6 bases). The germline gives CDR1 SNHLY, CDR2 FYNNEI. V lost 3 bases to trimming and J lost 4 bases, with 13 bases between them. The CDR3 has 15 amino acids. The CDR3 reads CASSEGGARGNTIYF. In DNA form, the CDR3 reads TGTGCCAGCAGTGAGGGGGGGGCGCGGGGAAACACCATATATTTT.

This clonotype has more than one count but fewer than ten. This chain joins TRBV11-3 and TRBJ2-5, with no clear D. V was clipped by 5 bases and J by 4 bases, with 11 bases between them. The CDR3 length is 13 residues. Germline CDR1 and CDR2: SGHNT and YENEEA. CDR3 sequence: CASSHPGGETQYF. The CDR3 nucleotides read TGTGCCAGCAGCCATCCGGGTGGAGAGACCCAGTACTTC.

This chain links TRBV6-1 with TRBJ1-1; 7 bases are shared with TRBD1. V gave up 7 bases and J gave up 4 bases; unmatched junction bases: 18. The CDR3 contains 17 residues. CDR1 is MNHNS, CDR2 SASEGT, per germline. The CDR3 reads CASKFRTGASTGTEAFF. DNA of the CDR3: TGTGCCAGCAAATTCAGGACAGGCGCATCAACGGGCACTGAAGCTTTCTTT.

The chain uses TRBV2 and TRBJ2-2, with D possibly TRBD2 on 6 matching bases. There are 13 residues in the CDR3. In germline, CDR1 is SNHLY, CDR2 FYNNEI. The V and J ends lost 3 bases and 7 bases respectively, with 9 bases between them. The CDR3 bases are TGTGCCAGCAGTGACAGACTAGTCGGGGAGCTGTTTTTT. Its protein is CASSDRLVGELFF.

The J gene is TRBJ1-2, the V gene TRBV30, with D uncertain. V was pared by 0 bases and J by 7 bases, with 12 bases between. Germline lookup yields CDR1 GTSNPN and CDR2 SVGIG (reference sequence). The CDR3 has 13 residues. Written as DNA, the CDR3 is TGTGCCTGGAGTGTATGGGGTGTTTTTGGCTACACCTTC. This gives the protein CAWSVWGVFGYTF.

The rearrangement joins TRBV29-1 to TRBJ2-1; 7 nucleotides line up with TRBD1. J gave up 1 base and V 2 bases, and 2 bases lay outside the gene matches. The germline V gene encodes CDR1 SQVTM and CDR2 ANQGSEA. The CDR3 covers 14 residues. CDR3 bases: TGCAGCGTTGAACGCAGGGGGTCCTACAATGAGCAGTTCTTC. Translated, it gives CSVERRGSYNEQFF.

The V call is TRBV7-6, the J call TRBJ1-1; TRBD1 aligns across 10 bases. The V and J ends lost 1 base and 4 bases, in that order; junction bases with no gene match: 3. Looked up from germline, CDR1 is SGHVS and CDR2 is FNYEAQ. The CDR3 extends over 15 amino acids. CDR3 bases: TGTGCCAGCAGCTTAGAGGGGACAGGGGTCACTGAAGCTTTCTTT. As protein: CASSLEGTGVTEAFF.